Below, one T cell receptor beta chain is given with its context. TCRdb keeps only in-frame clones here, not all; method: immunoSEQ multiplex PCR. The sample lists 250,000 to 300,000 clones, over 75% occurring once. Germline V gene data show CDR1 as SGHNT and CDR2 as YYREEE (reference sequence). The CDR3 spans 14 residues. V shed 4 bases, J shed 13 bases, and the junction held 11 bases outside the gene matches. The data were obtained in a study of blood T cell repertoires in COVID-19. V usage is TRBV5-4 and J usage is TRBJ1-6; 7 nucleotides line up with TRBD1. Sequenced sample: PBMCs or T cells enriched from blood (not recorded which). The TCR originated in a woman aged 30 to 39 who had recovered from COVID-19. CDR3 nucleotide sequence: TGTGCCAGCAGCCCGGGACCCCAGGGGGATCCCCTCCACTTT. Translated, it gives CASSPGPQGDPLHF.